This T cell receptor (beta chain) stems from a study of cytomegalovirus exposure and HLA in healthy donors. Overall study results and limits: There were reportedly fewer N-insertions in an Asian-associated ancestry cluster than the roughly 670-donor mean, in a later analysis. Several of the most significant clusters appeared, in a later analysis, to be linked to common viral pathogens. Researchers counted around 160 TCR beta chains as cytomegalovirus-associated.

This CDR3 spans 16 amino acids. V lost 0 bases, J lost 2 bases, and 8 bases lay in between. The germline V gene encodes CDR1 SGHAT and CDR2 FQNNGV. The PCR had 60 Vbeta and 13 Jbeta primers. Libraries were prepared by immunoSEQ multiplex PCR; TCRdb keeps only in-frame clonotypes and omits some of them. The table records 100,000 to 150,000 clones, 74% of them present only once. This clone was recorded only once. Its antigen is still unknown. V gene TRBV11-2 combines with J gene TRBJ2-6; D unresolved. Specimen: PBMCs. The receptor's source is a man between 35 and 55 years old in good health and CMV-seropositive. CDR3 in DNA: TGTGCCAGCAGCTTAGAACACCGGGCTGGGGCCAACGTCCTGACTTTC. Encoded protein: CASSLEHRAGANVLTF.